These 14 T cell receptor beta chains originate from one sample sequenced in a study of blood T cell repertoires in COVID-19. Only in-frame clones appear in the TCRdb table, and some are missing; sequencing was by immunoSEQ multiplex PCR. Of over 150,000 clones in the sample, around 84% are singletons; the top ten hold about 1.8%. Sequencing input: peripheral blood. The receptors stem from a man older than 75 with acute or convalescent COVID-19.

The CDR3 region has the DNA TGTGCCAGCAGTTACCCTACAGGGGCGGACACCGGGGAGCTGTTTTTT. Amino acids: CASSYPTGADTGELFF. V and J are TRBV6-5 and TRBJ2-2; 7 nucleotides match TRBD1. CDR1 is MNHEY and CDR2 is SVGAGI in the germline V gene. V lost 2 bases and J lost 3; bases outside the gene matches: 6. This CDR3 comprises 16 residues.

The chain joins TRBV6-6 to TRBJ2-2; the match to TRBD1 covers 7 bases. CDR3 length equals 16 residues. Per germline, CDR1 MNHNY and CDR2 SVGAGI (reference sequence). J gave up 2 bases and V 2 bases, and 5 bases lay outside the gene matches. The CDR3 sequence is CASSYNRDSNTGELFF. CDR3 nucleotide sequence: TGTGCCAGCAGTTACAACCGGGACAGTAACACCGGGGAGCTGTTTTTT.

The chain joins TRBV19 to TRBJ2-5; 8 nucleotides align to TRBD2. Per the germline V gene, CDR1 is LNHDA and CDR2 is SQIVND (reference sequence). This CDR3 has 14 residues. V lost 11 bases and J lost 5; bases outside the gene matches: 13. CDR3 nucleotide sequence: TGTGCCGGGGTAACTAGCGGATGGTGGGAGACCCAGTACTTC. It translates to CAGVTSGWWETQYF.

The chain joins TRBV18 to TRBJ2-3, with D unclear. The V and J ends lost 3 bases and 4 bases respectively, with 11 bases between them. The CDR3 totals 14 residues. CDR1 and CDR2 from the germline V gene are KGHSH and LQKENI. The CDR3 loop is CASSPLSSSDTQYF. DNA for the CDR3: TGTGCCAGCTCACCCTTGTCTTCCTCAGATACGCAGTATTTT.

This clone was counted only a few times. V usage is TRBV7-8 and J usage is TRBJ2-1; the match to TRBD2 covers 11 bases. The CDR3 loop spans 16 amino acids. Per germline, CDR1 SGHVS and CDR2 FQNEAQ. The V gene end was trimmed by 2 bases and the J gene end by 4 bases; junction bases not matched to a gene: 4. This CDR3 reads CASSLKASGGYNEQFF. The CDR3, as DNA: TGTGCCAGCAGCTTAAAGGCTAGCGGGGGGTACAATGAGCAGTTCTTC.

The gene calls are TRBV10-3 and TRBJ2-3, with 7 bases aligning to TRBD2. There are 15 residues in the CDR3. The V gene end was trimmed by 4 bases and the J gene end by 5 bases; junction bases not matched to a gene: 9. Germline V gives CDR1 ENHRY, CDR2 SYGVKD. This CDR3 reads CAISGRGGEGDTQYF. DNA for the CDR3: TGTGCCATCAGTGGCCGTGGGGGGGAGGGAGATACGCAGTATTTT.

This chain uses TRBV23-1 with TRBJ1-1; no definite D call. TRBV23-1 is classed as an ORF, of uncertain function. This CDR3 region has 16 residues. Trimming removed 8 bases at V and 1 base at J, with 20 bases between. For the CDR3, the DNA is TGCGCCAGCCCTACGCAGGCCGACCGAGAGAACACTGAAGCTTTCTTT. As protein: CASPTQADRENTEAFF.

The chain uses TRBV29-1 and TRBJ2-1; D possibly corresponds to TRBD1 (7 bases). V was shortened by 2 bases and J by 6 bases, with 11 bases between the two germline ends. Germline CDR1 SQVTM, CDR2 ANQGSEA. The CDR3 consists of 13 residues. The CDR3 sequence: CSVERQGGNEQFF. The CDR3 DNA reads TGCAGCGTTGAACGTCAGGGGGGCAATGAGCAGTTCTTC.

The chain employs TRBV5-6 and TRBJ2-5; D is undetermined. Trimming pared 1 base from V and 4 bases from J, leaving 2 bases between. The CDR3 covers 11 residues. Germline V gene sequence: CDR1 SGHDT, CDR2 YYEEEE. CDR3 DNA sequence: TGTGCCAGCAGCTTGCGAGAGACCCAGTACTTC. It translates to CASSLRETQYF. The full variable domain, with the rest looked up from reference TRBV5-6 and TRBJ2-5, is DAGVTQSPTHLIKTRGQQVTLRCSPKSGHDTVSWYQQALGQGPQFIFQYYEEEERQRGNFPDRFSGHQFPNYSSELNVNALLLGDSALYLCASSLRETQYFGPGTRLLVL.

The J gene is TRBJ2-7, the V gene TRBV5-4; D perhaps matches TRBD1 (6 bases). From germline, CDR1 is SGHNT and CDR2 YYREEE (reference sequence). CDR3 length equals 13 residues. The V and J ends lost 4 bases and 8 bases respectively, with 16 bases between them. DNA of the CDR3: TGTGCCAGCAGCCCCCGGAGGACAGACAAGCAGTACTTC. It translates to CASSPRRTDKQYF.

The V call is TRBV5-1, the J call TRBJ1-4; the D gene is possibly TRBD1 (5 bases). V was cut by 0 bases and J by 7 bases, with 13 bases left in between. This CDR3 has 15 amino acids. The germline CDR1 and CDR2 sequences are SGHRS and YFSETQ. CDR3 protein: CASSLAPGVGEKLFF. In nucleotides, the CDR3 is TGCGCCAGCAGCTTGGCCCCGGGGGTTGGTGAAAAACTGTTTTTT.

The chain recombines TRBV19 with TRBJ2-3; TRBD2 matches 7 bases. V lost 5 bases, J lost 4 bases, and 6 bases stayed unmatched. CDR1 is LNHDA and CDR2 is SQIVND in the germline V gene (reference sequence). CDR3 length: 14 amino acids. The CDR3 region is CASSETGGSDTQYF. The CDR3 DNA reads TGTGCCAGTAGTGAGACGGGGGGATCAGATACGCAGTATTTT.

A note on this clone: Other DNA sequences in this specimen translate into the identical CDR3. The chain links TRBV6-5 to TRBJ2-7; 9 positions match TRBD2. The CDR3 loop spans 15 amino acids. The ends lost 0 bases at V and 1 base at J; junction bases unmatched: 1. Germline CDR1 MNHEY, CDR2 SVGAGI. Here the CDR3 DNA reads TGTGCCAGCAGTTACTCCCTAGCGGGGTCCTACGAGCAGTACTTC. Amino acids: CASSYSLAGSYEQYF.

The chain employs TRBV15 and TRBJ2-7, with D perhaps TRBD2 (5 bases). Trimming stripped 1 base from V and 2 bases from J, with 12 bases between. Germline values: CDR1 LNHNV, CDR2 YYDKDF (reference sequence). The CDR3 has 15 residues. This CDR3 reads CATSRGGLGAYEQYV. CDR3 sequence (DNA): TGTGCCACCAGCAGAGGAGGGCTGGGCGCCTACGAGCAGTACGTC.